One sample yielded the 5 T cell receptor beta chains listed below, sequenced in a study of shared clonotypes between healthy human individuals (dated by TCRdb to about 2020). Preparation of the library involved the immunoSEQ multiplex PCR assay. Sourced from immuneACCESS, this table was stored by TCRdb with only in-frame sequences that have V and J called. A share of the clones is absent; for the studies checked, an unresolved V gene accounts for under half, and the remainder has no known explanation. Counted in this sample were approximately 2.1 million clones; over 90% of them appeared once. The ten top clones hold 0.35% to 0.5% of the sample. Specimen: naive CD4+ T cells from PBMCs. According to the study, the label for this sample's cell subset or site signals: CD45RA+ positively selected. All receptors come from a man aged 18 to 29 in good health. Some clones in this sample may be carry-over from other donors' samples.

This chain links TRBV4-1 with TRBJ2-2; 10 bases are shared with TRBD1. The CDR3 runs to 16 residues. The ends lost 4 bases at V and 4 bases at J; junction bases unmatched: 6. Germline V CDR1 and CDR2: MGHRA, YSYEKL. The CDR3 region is CASSRGGTGVTGELFF. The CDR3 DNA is TGCGCCAGCAGCCGCGGAGGGACAGGGGTCACCGGGGAGCTGTTTTTT.

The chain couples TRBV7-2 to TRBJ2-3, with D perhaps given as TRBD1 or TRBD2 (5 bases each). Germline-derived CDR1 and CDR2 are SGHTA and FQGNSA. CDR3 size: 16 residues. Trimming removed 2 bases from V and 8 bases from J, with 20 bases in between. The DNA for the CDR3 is TGTGCCAGCAGCTTAAGACCGGGACCCGAAGGAGGTACGCAGTATTTT. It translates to CASSLRPGPEGGTQYF. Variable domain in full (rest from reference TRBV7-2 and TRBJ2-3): GAGVSQSPSNKVTEKGKDVELRCDPISGHTALYWYRQSLGQGLEFLIYFQGNSAPDKSGLPSDRFSAERTGGSVSTLTIQRTQQEDSAVYLCASSLRPGPEGGTQYFGPGTRLTVL.

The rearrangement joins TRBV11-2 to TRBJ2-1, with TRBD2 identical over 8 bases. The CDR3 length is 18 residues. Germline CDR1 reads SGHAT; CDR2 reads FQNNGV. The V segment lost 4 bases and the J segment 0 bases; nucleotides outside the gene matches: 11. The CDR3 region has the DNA TGTGCCAGCAGCTCGCAAACTCGAGCGGGAGTCTCCTACAATGAGCAGTTCTTC. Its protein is CASSSQTRAGVSYNEQFF.

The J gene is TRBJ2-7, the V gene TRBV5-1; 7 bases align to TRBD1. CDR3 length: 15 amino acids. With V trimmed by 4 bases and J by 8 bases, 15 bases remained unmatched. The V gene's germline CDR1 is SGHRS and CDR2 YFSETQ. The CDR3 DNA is TGCGCCAGCAGCGAACGGCGTCAGGGGGTGAGAAAGCAGTACTTC. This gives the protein CASSERRQGVRKQYF.

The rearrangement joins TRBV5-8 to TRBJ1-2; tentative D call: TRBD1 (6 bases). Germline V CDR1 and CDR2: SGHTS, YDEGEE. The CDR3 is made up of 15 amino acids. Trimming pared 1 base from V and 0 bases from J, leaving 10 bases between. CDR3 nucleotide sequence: TGTGCCAGCAGCTTGACGCAGGGGACTAACTATGGCTACACCTTC. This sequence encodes CASSLTQGTNYGYTF.